The entry below gives a single TCR beta chain sequence along with its context. Its antigen is unidentified. J lost 5 bases, V lost 3 bases, and 6 bases had no gene match. In germline, CDR1 is LGHNA, CDR2 YNFKEQ. The length of the CDR3 is 16 residues. This sample is drawn from a study of cytomegalovirus exposure and HLA in healthy donors. Overall study results and limits: According to the study, 180 or so TCR beta chains were cytomegalovirus-associated. Diagnosis of cytomegalovirus status made by the classifier reportedly showed high specificity and sensitivity.

Only in-frame clones appear in the TCRdb table, and some are missing; sequencing was by immunoSEQ multiplex PCR. Here the sample spans 150,000 to 200,000 clones, about 83% being singletons. Source material: PBMCs. This clonotype was obtained from a woman between 18 and 29 years old in good health and CMV-seronegative. This chain links TRBV4-2 with TRBJ2-2, with TRBD2 identical over 10 bases. The CDR3: CASSQPGTSVTGELFF. Here the CDR3 DNA reads TGTGCCAGCAGCCAGCCCGGGACTAGCGTGACCGGGGAGCTGTTTTTT.